This is a list of T cell receptor beta chains from one sample in a study of shared clonotypes between healthy human individuals. Assay: immunoSEQ multiplex PCR; the TCRdb copy retains only in-frame clones and omits some. The sample carries about 1.9 million clones, approximately 92% recorded once. Sequencing was performed on naive CD8+ T cells from PBMCs. The receptors come from a man aged 18 to 30 in good health. Some clones in this sample may be carry-over from other donors' samples. Both conserved end residues are part of each CDR3. D genes are given only for firm matches. The listing skips clone size in some rows; elsewhere it reads once, few, many or a size class.

size: -
J: TRBJ2-5
D: TRBD1
V: TRBV7-6
DNA: TGTGCCAGCAGCCAGGACAGGGTAGAGACCCAGTACTTC
CDR3: CASSQDRVETQYF

size: -
J: TRBJ2-3
D: -
V: TRBV30
DNA: TGTGCCTGGAGGCGCAGGGGGGGCACAGATACGCAGTATTTT
CDR3: CAWRRRGGTDTQYF

size: -
J: TRBJ2-2
D: -
V: TRBV21-1
DNA: TGTGCCAGCAGCCCACGGGACCCCAACACCGGGGAGCTGTTTTTT
CDR3: CASSPRDPNTGELFF

size: -
J: TRBJ2-1
D: TRBD1
V: TRBV5-1
DNA: TGCGCCAGCAAAGATTCGACAGGGGCGGATGAGCAGTTCTTC
CDR3: CASKDSTGADEQFF

size: -
J: TRBJ2-7
D: -
V: TRBV7-7
DNA: TGTGCCGGGCCTGGTGAGCAGACCTACGAGCAGTACTTC
CDR3: CAGPGEQTYEQYF

size: -
J: TRBJ2-5
D: -
V: TRBV2
DNA: TGTGCCAGCACTCCCCCCCGACAGGGAGGGAGGATAGAGACCCAGTACTTC
CDR3: CASTPPRQGGRIETQYF

size: -
J: TRBJ2-2
D: -
V: TRBV4-1
DNA: TGCGCCAGCAGCCAAGCGGGAACCGGGGAGCTGTTTTTT
CDR3: CASSQAGTGELFF

size: -
J: TRBJ1-6
D: -
V: TRBV27
DNA: TGTGCCAGCGGGAGAGACCGCTCCTATAATTCACCCCTCCACTTT
CDR3: CASGRDRSYNSPLHF

size: -
J: TRBJ2-1
D: TRBD2
V: TRBV9
DNA: TGTGCCAGCAGCGTAGCGTTAGCGGGAGGGAACAATGAGCAGTTCTTC
CDR3: CASSVALAGGNNEQFF

size: few
J: TRBJ1-1
D: -
V: TRBV4-2
DNA: TGTGCCAGCAGCCAAGAAGGCGGGTTGACTGAAGCTTTCTTT
CDR3: CASSQEGGLTEAFF

size: -
J: TRBJ1-4
D: -
V: TRBV6-5
DNA: TGTGCCAGCAGTCCCGGACAGCGCTTTCAACTGTTTTTT
CDR3: CASSPGQRFQLFF

size: once
J: TRBJ2-7
D: TRBD2
V: TRBV11-2
DNA: TGTGCCAGCGGATCCCGGGCGGGAGTGGTCCACGAGCAGTACTTC
CDR3: CASGSRAGVVHEQYF

size: -
J: TRBJ2-5
D: TRBD2
V: TRBV4-1
DNA: TGCGCCAGCAGCCATCCCGGACTAGCGGGAGGGGCGGGAGAGACCCAGTACTTC
CDR3: CASSHPGLAGGAGETQYF

size: -
J: TRBJ2-7
D: -
V: TRBV9
DNA: TGTGCCAGCAGCCCTAACGTCCCATTAGGGGCCTGGGAGCAGTACTTC
CDR3: CASSPNVPLGAWEQYF

size: -
J: TRBJ2-2
D: -
V: TRBV9
DNA: TGTGCCAGCAGCTCAAGGGTAGCGCCGAACACCGGGGAGCTGTTTTTT
CDR3: CASSSRVAPNTGELFF

size: -
J: TRBJ2-3
D: TRBD2
V: TRBV6-7
DNA: TGTGCCAGCAGTACCATGAGAATGGTAGCGGGAGGGCCCCCGAATACGCAGTATTTT
CDR3: CASSTMRMVAGGPPNTQYF

size: -
J: TRBJ1-2
D: -
V: TRBV5-5
DNA: TGTGCCAGCAGCTTGGCCGTAAGCGAGAACTATGGCTACACCTTC
CDR3: CASSLAVSENYGYTF

size: -
J: TRBJ1-4
D: -
V: TRBV27
DNA: TGTGCCAGCAGTTTAAAGGCGGGTAGAACTAATGAAAAACTGTTTTTT
CDR3: CASSLKAGRTNEKLFF

size: -
J: TRBJ2-2
D: TRBD2
V: TRBV7-6
DNA: TGTGCCAGCAGCCCGGGACTAGCGGGAGACGGCACCGGGGAGCTGTTTTTT
CDR3: CASSPGLAGDGTGELFF

size: -
J: TRBJ2-7
D: TRBD2
V: TRBV4-3
DNA: TGCGCCAGCAGCCAAAACCCTAGCGGCAGCTCCTACGAGCAGTACTTC
CDR3: CASSQNPSGSSYEQYF

size: -
J: TRBJ2-3
D: -
V: TRBV15
DNA: TGTGCCACCAGCAGAGTTCCCGGAGATACGCAGTATTTT
CDR3: CATSRVPGDTQYF

size: -
J: TRBJ1-2
D: TRBD1
V: TRBV19
DNA: TGTGCCAGTAGTGGAGGGACAGGGCCCTCCGACTATGGCTACACCTTC
CDR3: CASSGGTGPSDYGYTF